A selection of T cell receptor beta chains follows, all from one sample in a study of cytomegalovirus exposure and HLA in healthy donors. Sequencing was performed with immunoSEQ multiplex PCR; in TCRdb, only in-frame clones are kept and a portion is missing. The data contain some 190,000 clones, 60% to 80% of them singletons. The material sequenced was PBMCs. The receptors shown here come from a woman between 25 and 40 years old in good health and CMV-seropositive. Each CDR3 is given with its conserved first and last residue. A D gene is named only where the DNA matches it firmly. Not every row has a clone size; where given, it reads once, few, many or a size class.

DNA,CDR3,J,V,size,D
TGCGCCAGCAGACACAGCGGGGGCAGCAGGAATGAGCAGTTCTTC,CASRHSGGSRNEQFF,TRBJ2-1,TRBV4-1,few,TRBD2
TGCGCCAGCATGAAGGGGGAGAGCACAGATACGCAGTATTTT,CASMKGESTDTQYF,TRBJ2-3,TRBV5-1,.,.
TGTGCCAGCAGCTTAGGACTGGACAGGGGAGCCAAAAACATTCAGTACTTC,CASSLGLDRGAKNIQYF,TRBJ2-4,TRBV7-9,few,TRBD1
TGTGCCAGCAGCGTACCAGGGGGATTCCATGGCTACACCTTC,CASSVPGGFHGYTF,TRBJ1-2,TRBV9,.,TRBD1
TGTGCCAGCAGCTTAGCGCACGGGGGGCTCTACGAGCAGTACTTC,CASSLAHGGLYEQYF,TRBJ2-7,TRBV7-2,.,.
TGTGCCAGCAGTGCTAGCACAGATACGCAGTATTTT,CASSASTDTQYF,TRBJ2-3,TRBV2,.,.
TGTGCCAGCAGCCGAACAGTCGAGGGCTACACCTTC,CASSRTVEGYTF,TRBJ1-2,TRBV7-3,.,.
TGTGCTAGCAGCTTGAGGGGCGGGGTGACAGATACGCAGTATTTT,CASSLRGGVTDTQYF,TRBJ2-3,TRBV7-7,.,.
TGTGCCAGCAGTGGACAGGGTTTCGCAACTAATGAAAAACTGTTTTTT,CASSGQGFATNEKLFF,TRBJ1-4,TRBV2,.,TRBD1
TGCAGCGTACAGCGGGGGGGTGTGGAGACCCAGTACTTC,CSVQRGGVETQYF,TRBJ2-5,TRBV29-1,.,TRBD2
TGTGCCAGCAGACAGGGGCCGCAGAACACTGAAGCTTTCTTT,CASRQGPQNTEAFF,TRBJ1-1,TRBV6-5,.,TRBD1
TGTGCCAGCAGACAACCGGGGAGCGGGTACAATGAGCAGTTCTTC,CASRQPGSGYNEQFF,TRBJ2-1,TRBV27,.,.
TGCGCCAGCAGCCTGGGGACGGGAAATTCACCCCTCCACTTT,CASSLGTGNSPLHF,TRBJ1-6,TRBV5-1,.,.
TGCGCCAGCAGCCCGACAGTCAGCACAGATACGCAGTATTTT,CASSPTVSTDTQYF,TRBJ2-3,TRBV5-1,.,.
TGCGCCAGCAGCCAAGAAGGAGGGGCCGTCGGAAATCAGCCCCAGCATTTT,CASSQEGGAVGNQPQHF,TRBJ1-5,TRBV4-1,.,.
TGCGCCAGCAGCCAAGATGGCGGGAGGCCCTACGAGCAGTACTTC,CASSQDGGRPYEQYF,TRBJ2-7,TRBV4-3,few,TRBD2
TGCAGCGTTGAGATCGGGATAACCGGGGAGCTGTTTTTT,CSVEIGITGELFF,TRBJ2-2,TRBV29-1,.,.
TGTGCCAGCAGCCCCTTCGGCCGCAGGGATAATCAGCCCCAGCATTTT,CASSPFGRRDNQPQHF,TRBJ1-5,TRBV7-8,.,.
TGTGCCAGCAGTGGGGACCGGGGGGCCCGTCTGTTTTTT,CASSGDRGARLFF,TRBJ1-4,TRBV25-1,few,.
TGTGCCAGCAGCTCCCGTGGGGAGGAGACCCAGTACTTC,CASSSRGEETQYF,TRBJ2-5,TRBV5-4,.,.
TGTGCCAGCAGTTACCCTAGCGGGACGAACTCGGGGGAGCAGTACTTC,CASSYPSGTNSGEQYF,TRBJ2-7,TRBV6-6,.,TRBD2
TGTGCCAGCAAGGGGCTAGGGGTGAACTACGAGCAGTACTTC,CASKGLGVNYEQYF,TRBJ2-7,TRBV11-2,.,.
TGTGCCAGCAGCCCTCATAGCGTCCGGGGGCAGTTCTTC,CASSPHSVRGQFF,TRBJ2-1,TRBV11-1,.,.
TGTGCCAGCAGTTTATATGCGGGGTCATCCTACAATGAGCAGTTCTTC,CASSLYAGSSYNEQFF,TRBJ2-1,TRBV28,.,.
TGTGCCAGCAGTTCTGGACAGGGAGGTCAGCCCCAGCATTTT,CASSSGQGGQPQHF,TRBJ1-5,TRBV6-5,.,TRBD1
TGCAGCGCCGAGGGCTTTTTATACGAGCAGTACTTC,CSAEGFLYEQYF,TRBJ2-7,TRBV29-1,.,.
TGTGCCAGCAGTCCACGGACAGGGCCCTCGGACGAGCAGTACTTC,CASSPRTGPSDEQYF,TRBJ2-7,TRBV27,.,TRBD1
TGCGCCAGCAGCAGGGACAGAAACACTGAAGCTTTCTTT,CASSRDRNTEAFF,TRBJ1-1,TRBV5-1,.,TRBD1
TGTGCCAGCAGCCTCAGTCCCGGAGGCTATGGCTACACCTTC,CASSLSPGGYGYTF,TRBJ1-2,TRBV11-3,.,.